These 9 T cell receptor beta chains came from one sample sequenced in a study of memory CD4+ T cells and cytomegalovirus serostatus. Clones were sequenced by immunoSEQ multiplex PCR, and TCRdb holds only the in-frame ones, with some missing. The sample carries 50,000 or so clones, over 70% recorded once. Single viable CD3+CD4+CD8-CD45RO+ cells were sorted as the memory CD4+ T cells. Material for sequencing was memory CD4+ T cells from blood. The receptors were sampled from an adult in good health and CMV-seropositive.

V and J are TRBV7-9 and TRBJ2-3, with D possibly being TRBD2 (5 bases). Germline-derived CDR1 and CDR2 are SEHNR and FQNEAQ (reference sequence). The CDR3 runs 13 residues. V was cut by 5 bases and J by 6 bases, with 12 bases left in between. CDR3 sequence reads: CASSLDRRDTQYF. The DNA of the CDR3 is TGTGCCAGCAGCCTCGACCGGAGGGATACGCAGTATTTT.

The chain uses TRBV27 and TRBJ2-1; 13 bases map to TRBD2. The CDR3 length is 17 residues. The germline V gene encodes CDR1 MNHEY and CDR2 SMNVEV (reference sequence). Trimming took 5 bases from V and 0 from J; bases not matched to a gene: 4. Written as DNA, the CDR3 is TGTGCCAGCAGTCTCCGGACTAGCGGGAGCTCCTACAATGAGCAGTTCTTC. It codes for CASSLRTSGSSYNEQFF.

The V and J genes are TRBV6-6 and TRBJ1-2; 7 bases are shared with TRBD1. The CDR3 totals 16 residues. V shed 10 bases, J shed 3 bases, and the junction held 17 bases outside the gene matches. CDR1 is MNHNY, CDR2 SVGAGI, per germline (reference sequence). CDR3 DNA: TGTGCCACCACCTCCCCAACCCGGACAGGCCACTATGGCTACACCTTC. Translating gives CATTSPTRTGHYGYTF.

The genes are TRBV2 and TRBJ2-2; maybe TRBD2 (6 bases). V dropped 8 bases and J dropped 0 bases, with 16 bases sitting between them. This CDR3 comprises 16 residues. Germline values: CDR1 SNHLY, CDR2 FYNNEI. Written as DNA, the CDR3 is TGTGCCAGCTCCAAGGCGGGACCCCCGAACACCGGGGAGCTGTTTTTT. It specifies CASSKAGPPNTGELFF.

This clone was recorded a few times. The chain links TRBV7-3 to TRBJ2-7; D may be TRBD2 (6 bases). The CDR3 is 13 amino acids. Germline V gene sequence: CDR1 SGHTA, CDR2 FQGTGA. V shed 4 bases and J shed 5 bases, with 12 bases lying between them. Written as DNA, the CDR3 is TGTGCCAGCAGCTCCACTAGCAAGGACGAGCAGTACTTC. Its protein product is CASSSTSKDEQYF. The variable domain in full, with the rest retrieved from reference TRBV7-3 and TRBJ2-7, is GAGVSQTPSNKVTEKGKYVELRCDPISGHTALYWYRQSLGQGPEFLIYFQGTGAADDSGLPNDRFFAVRPEGSVSTLKIQRTERGDSAVYLCASSSTSKDEQYFGPGTRLTVT.

This chain joins TRBV7-3 and TRBJ2-6; D remains ambiguous. Deletions cut 5 bases from V and 4 bases from J, with 12 bases between. The CDR3 length is 15 residues. The germline CDR1 and CDR2 sequences are SGHTA and FQGTGA. In nucleotides, the CDR3 is TGTGCCAGCAGCCCTAGGGCTTCCGGGGCCAACGTCCTGACTTTC. Amino acid sequence: CASSPRASGANVLTF. Using reference TRBV7-3 and TRBJ2-6 for the parts outside the CDR3, the full variable domain is GAGVSQTPSNKVTEKGKYVELRCDPISGHTALYWYRQSLGQGPEFLIYFQGTGAADDSGLPNDRFFAVRPEGSVSTLKIQRTERGDSAVYLCASSPRASGANVLTFGAGSRLTVL.

The V gene is TRBV6-5, the J gene TRBJ1-1; D is perhaps TRBD1 (6 bases). The germline V and J ends were trimmed by 5 bases and 2 bases, with 12 bases remaining between them. CDR1 is MNHEY, CDR2 SVGAGI, per germline. The CDR3 has 14 residues. As DNA, the CDR3 is TGTGCCAGCAGTCTTGGACAGATTAACACTGAAGCTTTCTTT. Protein: CASSLGQINTEAFF.

This clone was seen a few times. V is TRBV12-5 and J is TRBJ1-2; no clear D gene. The germline V gene encodes CDR1 LGHNT and CDR2 FRNRAP. V was trimmed by 2 bases and J by 8 bases, leaving 9 bases between them. CDR3 length: 12 amino acids. CDR3 nucleotide sequence: TGTGCTAGTGGTTTGAATCAACAAGGCTACACCTTC. This translates into CASGLNQQGYTF.

The J gene is TRBJ1-2, the V gene TRBV4-3, with a possible D match to TRBD1 (5 bases). The CDR3 has 14 amino acids. Germline CDR1 and CDR2: LGHNA and YSLEER. V lost 1 base to trimming and J lost 2 bases, with 8 bases between them. CDR3 amino acids: CASSQGGLNYGYTF. CDR3 nucleotides: TGCGCCAGCAGCCAAGGGGGCCTCAACTATGGCTACACCTTC.